These T cell receptor beta chains were read from a single sample in a study of blood T cell repertoires in COVID-19. Some clones are missing from TCRdb's copy, which holds only in-frame ones; the method was immunoSEQ multiplex PCR. There are under 250,000 clones in the sample; 86% occur only once, and approximately 6% lies in the top ten. The sequenced sample consisted of peripheral blood. All receptors derive from a woman of 80 years or more with COVID-19, enrolled during active disease. CDR3s include the opening cysteine and the closing phenylalanine or tryptophan. The D gene is left open where the match is weak. Clone size is not always given. Where it is, it says once, few, many or a class for expanded clones.

d_gene | len | j_gene | abundance | v_gene | CDR3aa | CDR3nt
. | 15 | TRBJ1-3 | . | TRBV12-2 | CARIGGPSSGNTIYF | TGTGCAAGAATCGGGGGGCCGAGCTCTGGAAACACCATATATTTT
TRBD1 | 13 | TRBJ2-6 | . | TRBV6-5 | CATRRGTGNVLTF | TGTGCCACCCGGAGGGGGACAGGTAACGTCCTGACTTTC
. | 16 | TRBJ2-2 | . | TRBV18 | CASSPGPGGHTGELFF | TGTGCCAGCTCCCCAGGGCCGGGCGGGCACACCGGGGAGCTGTTTTTT
. | 14 | TRBJ2-3 | . | TRBV5-1 | CASSLGSSTDTQYF | TGCGCCAGCAGCTTGGGGAGTTCCACAGATACGCAGTATTTT
TRBD1 | 18 | TRBJ1-3 | . | TRBV5-4 | CASSLEGGPHFSGNTIYF | TGTGCCAGCAGCTTGGAAGGGGGCCCCCACTTCTCTGGAAACACCATATATTTT
. | 15 | TRBJ2-2 | . | TRBV5-1 | CASSLGQGNTGELFF | TGCGCCAGCAGCTTGGGCCAGGGGAACACCGGGGAGCTGTTTTTT
. | 12 | TRBJ1-4 | . | TRBV7-2 | CASSLQGEKLFF | TGTGCCAGCAGCCTCCAGGGGGAAAAACTGTTTTTT
TRBD1 | 14 | TRBJ2-1 | . | TRBV27 | CASSQTGGRNEQFF | TGTGCCAGCAGTCAGACAGGGGGCCGGAATGAGCAGTTCTTC
. | 13 | TRBJ2-1 | once | TRBV18 | CASSSDLYNEQFF | TGTGCCAGCTCCTCGGACTTGTACAATGAGCAGTTCTTC
. | 15 | TRBJ2-1 | . | TRBV25-1 | CASSVRGQASNEQFF | TGTGCCAGCAGTGTGCGGGGGCAAGCTAGCAATGAGCAGTTCTTC
. | 17 | TRBJ2-3 | . | TRBV14 | CASSLGRLTLSTDTQYF | TGTGCCAGCAGCCTAGGCAGGCTAACCTTAAGCACAGATACGCAGTATTTT
TRBD1 | 16 | TRBJ1-6 | . | TRBV5-1 | CASSTGGQGGISPLHF | TGCGCCAGCAGCACGGGTGGACAGGGTGGTATTTCACCCCTCCACTTT
. | 17 | TRBJ1-6 | . | TRBV4-3 | CASSQVSGGVHNSPLHF | TGCGCCAGCAGCCAAGTCTCGGGGGGCGTCCATAATTCACCCCTCCACTTT
. | 14 | TRBJ1-2 | . | TRBV2 | CASSENVGDSGYTF | TGTGCCAGCAGTGAAAATGTGGGGGACTCTGGCTACACCTTC
TRBD2 | 17 | TRBJ2-2 | . | TRBV4-1 | CASSQFSGASNTGELFF | TGCGCCAGCAGCCAATTTAGCGGGGCCTCGAACACCGGGGAGCTGTTTTTT
. | 14 | TRBJ1-1 | . | TRBV5-1 | CASSFGMGNTEAFF | TGCGCCAGCAGCTTCGGGATGGGGAACACTGAAGCTTTCTTT
. | 17 | TRBJ1-1 | . | TRBV4-3 | CASSLIMGGRMNTEAFF | TGCGCCAGCAGCCTAATAATGGGAGGTAGAATGAACACTGAAGCTTTCTTT
. | 15 | TRBJ1-1 | once | TRBV7-8 | CASSFRGKVGTEAFF | TGTGCCAGCAGCTTCCGAGGGAAGGTTGGCACTGAAGCTTTCTTT
. | 15 | TRBJ2-1 | few | TRBV7-2 | CASSLATSLYNEQFF | TGTGCCAGCAGCTTAGCTACTAGCCTTTACAATGAGCAGTTCTTC
. | 13 | TRBJ2-3 | . | TRBV5-1 | CASRYTTEGTQYF | TGCGCCAGCAGATACACGACGGAGGGTACGCAGTATTTT
. | 17 | TRBJ1-2 | . | TRBV5-1 | CASSPLGIGGQPAGYTF | TGCGCCAGCAGCCCCCTCGGGATCGGGGGGCAACCCGCTGGCTACACCTTC
. | 13 | TRBJ1-6 | . | TRBV19 | CASADSPNSPLHF | TGTGCCAGTGCGGACAGTCCTAATTCACCCCTCCACTTT
. | 15 | TRBJ1-2 | . | TRBV6-5 | CASSYQWGANYGYTF | TGTGCCAGCAGCTACCAGTGGGGGGCTAACTATGGCTACACCTTC
. | 15 | TRBJ1-1 | . | TRBV6-5 | CASSRARDSGTEAFF | TGTGCCAGCAGTAGGGCTCGGGATTCGGGCACTGAAGCTTTCTTT
TRBD1 | 13 | TRBJ1-2 | . | TRBV12-3/TRBV12-4 | CASSQQGDYGYTF | TGTGCCAGCAGTCAACAGGGGGACTATGGCTACACCTTC